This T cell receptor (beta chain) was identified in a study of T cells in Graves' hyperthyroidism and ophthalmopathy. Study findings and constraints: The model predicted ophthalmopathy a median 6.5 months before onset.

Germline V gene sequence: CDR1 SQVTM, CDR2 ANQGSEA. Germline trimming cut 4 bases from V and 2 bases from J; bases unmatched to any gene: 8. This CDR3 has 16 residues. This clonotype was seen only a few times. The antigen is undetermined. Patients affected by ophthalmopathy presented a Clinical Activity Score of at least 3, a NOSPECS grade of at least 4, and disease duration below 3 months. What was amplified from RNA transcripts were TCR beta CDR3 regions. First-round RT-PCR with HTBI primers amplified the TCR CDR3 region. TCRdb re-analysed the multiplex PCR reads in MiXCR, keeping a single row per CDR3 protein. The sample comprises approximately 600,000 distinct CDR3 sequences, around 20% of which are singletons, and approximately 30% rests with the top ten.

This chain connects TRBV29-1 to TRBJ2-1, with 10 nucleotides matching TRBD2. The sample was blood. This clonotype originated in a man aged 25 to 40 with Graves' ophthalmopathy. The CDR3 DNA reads TGCAGCGTTGTGCCCCAACTAGCGGGAACCTACAATGAGCAGTTCTTC. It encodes CSVVPQLAGTYNEQFF.